A selection of T cell receptor beta chains follows, all from one sample in a study of follicular helper T cells after annual influenza vaccination. The repertoire was sequenced with immunoSEQ multiplex PCR; TCRdb's copy has only in-frame clones and lacks some. Among 8,000 to 13,000 clones, less than 85% were seen once, and the ten largest hold about 0.4%. The sample in question was CXCR5- memory CD4+ T cells sorted from blood, obtained 7 days after influenza vaccination. The receptors were sampled from an adult who received the influenza vaccine. CDR3s include the opening cysteine and the closing phenylalanine or tryptophan. A D gene is named only where the DNA matches it firmly. Clone size is stated in some rows and not others, as once, few, many or a class when expanded.

cdr3_aa | cdr3_nt | d_call | j_call | clone_size | v_call
CASSSSGGHTDTQYF | TGTGCCAGCAGCTCGAGCGGGGGGCACACAGATACGCAGTATTTT | TRBD2 | TRBJ2-3 | NA | TRBV11-2
CASKRASGGTGELFF | TGTGCCAGTAAAAGGGCTAGCGGGGGGACCGGGGAGCTGTTTTTT | TRBD2 | TRBJ2-2 | NA | TRBV19
CASSSNGYTF | TGTGCCAGCAGCTCAAATGGCTACACCTTC | NA | TRBJ1-2 | NA | TRBV28
CASSLNRGGYNEQFF | TGCGCCAGCAGCTTGAATAGGGGGGGCTACAATGAGCAGTTCTTC | NA | TRBJ2-1 | NA | TRBV5-1
CASAHDNYGYTF | TGTGCCAGCGCACACGATAACTATGGCTACACCTTC | NA | TRBJ1-2 | few | TRBV28
CASRRTGGGERARGYTF | TGTGCCAGCAGGCGGACAGGGGGCGGCGAACGGGCGCGGGGCTACACCTTC | TRBD1 | TRBJ1-2 | NA | TRBV5-6
CASSFRDVNSPLHF | TGCGCCAGCAGTTTCAGGGACGTAAATTCACCCCTCCACTTT | NA | TRBJ1-6 | NA | TRBV10-1
CAWSVAVGNTQYF | TGTGCCTGGAGTGTGGCGGTTGGAAATACGCAGTATTTT | NA | TRBJ2-3 | NA | TRBV30
CSVAAGTNTEAFF | TGCAGCGTTGCGGCAGGGACGAACACTGAAGCTTTCTTT | NA | TRBJ1-1 | NA | TRBV29-1
CASSPGQGPNSPLHF | TGTGCCAGCTCACCGGGGCAGGGACCGAATTCACCCCTCCACTTT | NA | TRBJ1-6 | NA | TRBV18
CASRALQGVNTEAFF | TGTGCCAGTAGAGCCTTACAGGGGGTGAACACTGAAGCTTTCTTT | TRBD1 | TRBJ1-1 | NA | TRBV19
CASSLMSGRNQETQYF | TGTGCCAGCAGCTTGATGTCAGGCCGAAACCAAGAGACCCAGTACTTC | NA | TRBJ2-5 | NA | TRBV5-6
CAWSSGGRKAFF | TGTGCCTGGAGCTCAGGGGGCAGGAAAGCTTTCTTT | TRBD1 | TRBJ1-1 | NA | TRBV30
CASSQKTSGGVNEQFF | TGCGCCAGCAGCCAGAAGACTAGCGGGGGGGTGAATGAGCAGTTCTTC | TRBD2 | TRBJ2-1 | NA | TRBV4-3
CASSYLSPWGGWGQETQYF | TGTGCCAGCAGCTACTTATCTCCTTGGGGGGGATGGGGGCAAGAGACCCAGTACTTC | NA | TRBJ2-5 | NA | TRBV21-1
CSAPQRTLYF | TGCAGTGCTCCCCAGAGGACCCTCTACTTC | NA | TRBJ2-5 | NA | TRBV20-1
CASSIVPLSPTNEKLFF | TGTGCCAGTAGTATCGTCCCTTTATCGCCCACTAATGAAAAACTGTTTTTT | NA | TRBJ1-4 | NA | TRBV19
CAWSASRTSGGVGETQYF | TGTGCCTGGAGTGCGAGCAGGACTAGCGGGGGGGTAGGAGAGACCCAGTACTTC | TRBD2 | TRBJ2-5 | NA | TRBV30
CASSIDTGDSPLHF | TGTGCCAGTAGTATTGATACAGGGGATTCACCCCTCCACTTT | TRBD1 | TRBJ1-6 | NA | TRBV19
CASSFGSIIMNTEAFF | TGTGCCAGCAGCTTTGGCAGTATCATAATGAACACTGAAGCTTTCTTT | NA | TRBJ1-1 | NA | TRBV11-1
CAWGRGNEQFF | TGTGCCTGGGGCAGGGGGAATGAGCAGTTCTTC | TRBD1 | TRBJ2-1 | NA | TRBV30
CASSYSDRGGNEQFF | TGTGCCAGCAGTTACTCGGACAGGGGGGGCAATGAGCAGTTCTTC | TRBD1 | TRBJ2-1 | once | TRBV6-6
CASSLTGTPEAFF | TGCGCCAGCAGCTTGACCGGGACACCTGAAGCTTTCTTT | NA | TRBJ1-1 | NA | TRBV5-1
CASSPTGSSGYTF | TGCGCCAGCAGCCCGACGGGCTCGTCTGGCTACACCTTC | NA | TRBJ1-2 | few | TRBV5-1
CASSTGAVNQPQHF | TGTGCCAGCAGTACCGGAGCCGTTAATCAGCCCCAGCATTTT | NA | TRBJ1-5 | NA | TRBV6-1
CASSQDLGTYYEQYF | TGTGCCAGCAGCCAAGATCTCGGGACTTACTACGAGCAGTACTTC | NA | TRBJ2-7 | NA | TRBV4-2
CASSLYLVDNSPLHF | TGTGCCAGCAGCTTGTATCTGGTCGATAATTCACCCCTCCACTTT | NA | TRBJ1-6 | few | TRBV5-6
CASSLPGTRAFF | TGTGCCAGCAGTTTACCAGGGACGCGAGCTTTCTTT | NA | TRBJ1-1 | NA | TRBV28
CASRRTGAEKLFF | TGTGCCAGCAGGAGGACAGGGGCTGAAAAACTGTTTTTT | TRBD1 | TRBJ1-4 | NA | TRBV28
CASSLIAGGSYEQYF | TGTGCCAGCAGCTTAATAGCGGGGGGCTCCTACGAGCAGTACTTC | TRBD2 | TRBJ2-7 | once | TRBV7-2
CASSLYRYGYTF | TGTGCCAGCAGTTTGTACAGATATGGCTACACCTTC | NA | TRBJ1-2 | once | TRBV28
CASSLGTGSKPEAFF | TGTGCCAGCAGCTTGGGGACAGGGTCTAAACCTGAAGCTTTCTTT | TRBD1 | TRBJ1-1 | NA | TRBV7-9
CASSLGQGIRTPLHF | TGTGCCAGCAGCTTGGGGCAGGGGATAAGGACACCCCTCCACTTT | NA | TRBJ1-6 | NA | TRBV11-2
CASSQGIQIDYEQYF | TGCGCCAGCAGCCAAGGGATTCAAATCGATTACGAGCAGTACTTC | NA | TRBJ2-7 | NA | TRBV4-3
CASFGTGSQPQHF | TGTGCCAGCTTCGGGACAGGGAGTCAGCCCCAGCATTTT | TRBD1 | TRBJ1-5 | NA | TRBV6-1
CASRDRTDTQYF | TGTGCCAGCCGGGACCGCACAGATACGCAGTATTTT | NA | TRBJ2-3 | NA | TRBV2
CASGKSSGANVLTF | TGTGCCAGCGGGAAGAGCTCTGGGGCCAACGTCCTGACTTTC | NA | TRBJ2-6 | NA | TRBV6-5
CASSQDPGLAASTDTQYF | TGCGCCAGCAGCCAAGATCCCGGACTAGCGGCTAGCACAGATACGCAGTATTTT | TRBD2 | TRBJ2-3 | NA | TRBV4-3
CASRDGVRLAKNIQYF | TGTGCCAGCAGGGACGGGGTCAGGCTAGCCAAAAACATTCAGTACTTC | NA | TRBJ2-4 | once | TRBV7-2
CASSLDPREGYTF | TGTGCCAGCAGCTTAGACCCCAGGGAGGGCTACACCTTC | NA | TRBJ1-2 | NA | TRBV7-2